A single sample is the source of the 24 T cell receptor beta chains below, sequenced in a study of tissue T cells after allogeneic stem cell transplantation. As to time point: mouse harvest day 14 after allogeneic transplant. Tail vein injection delivered 10^7 T-cell-depleted bone marrow cells and 10^6 splenic CD5+ T cells. The repertoire was sequenced with immunoSEQ multiplex PCR; TCRdb's copy has only in-frame clones and lacks some. The data show approximately 3,000 clones, about 45% seen once. The material sequenced was gut tissue. These receptor sequences come from a female BALB/c mouse given C57BL/6 T cells with graft-versus-host disease after an allogeneic hematopoietic cell transplant.

About this clone: The gene names given are mouse names. The read ends 1 residue before the CDR3 terminus; that terminus is restored from the germline J gene. The chain couples TRBV13-2 to TRBJ1-2; 9 nucleotides line up with TRBD1. Germline V gene lookup returns CDR1 NNHNN and CDR2 SYGAGS (reference sequence). This CDR3 contains 13 residues. The CDR3: CASSSGQGSDYTF. The sequenced CDR3 bases are TGTGCTAGCAGTTCGGGACAGGGCTCCGACTACACC.

This clone was counted between two and nine times. Gene names and germline refer to mouse. The read falls 1 residue short of the CDR3 end, and the missing part is taken from the germline J gene. The genes are TRBV16 and TRBJ1-3, with D hard to call. Germline loops: CDR1 SGHSA, CDR2 FRNQAP. The CDR3 runs to 14 residues. V was trimmed by 1 base and J by 0 bases, leaving 4 bases between them. The DNA read from the CDR3 is TGTGCAAGCAGCTTAGGGGATTCTGGAAATACGCTCTAT. Translation: CASSLGDSGNTLY. The entire CDR3 protein reads CASSLGDSGNTLYF.

This clone is labeled as large. Any gene name here is a mouse gene name. Read coverage stops 1 residue before the CDR3 terminus; the germline J gene supplies the remainder. The genes are TRBV12-2 and TRBJ2-3, with D perhaps matching TRBD2 (6 bases). Germline V gene data show CDR1 as SGHLS and CDR2 as HYDKME. The length of the CDR3 is 14 residues. Trimming stripped 2 bases from V and 0 bases from J, with 8 bases between. CDR3 DNA (partial): TGTGCCAGCTCTCCCCTGGGGAGTGCAGAAACGCTGTAT. It codes for CASSPLGSAETLY. The whole CDR3 is CASSPLGSAETLYF.

This clone has only a few counts. Gene names follow the mouse nomenclature. The CDR3 end lies 1 residue beyond the end of the read and is filled in from the germline J gene. The V and J genes are TRBV26 and TRBJ1-3; 8 nucleotides agree with TRBD1. J lost 4 bases, V lost 4 bases, and 3 bases had no gene match. CDR1 is KGHPV and CDR2 is FQNQEV in the germline V gene (reference sequence). The CDR3 has 14 residues. Incomplete CDR3 DNA: TGTGCCAGCAGTCCCGACAGGGGAGGAAATACGCTCTAT. This encodes CASSPDRGGNTLY. The complete CDR3 reads CASSPDRGGNTLYF.

This clone was seen only a few times. Mouse gene names apply. The read terminates 1 residue before the CDR3 end, so the remaining end is supplied by the germline J gene. Other DNA variants within this sample encode the same CDR3. This chain uses TRBV26 with TRBJ2-1; 8 bases are shared with TRBD2. The junction had 1 base not matched to a gene; V was cut back by 2 bases and J by 4 bases. Germline CDR1 and CDR2: KGHPV and FQNQEV (reference sequence). The CDR3 has 14 residues. CDR3 sequence: CASSLPGGYAEQFF. The sequenced CDR3 bases are TGTGCCAGCAGTCTGCCTGGGGGGTATGCTGAGCAGTTC.

Turning to this clone: Gene names follow the mouse nomenclature. The DNA ends 1 residue before the CDR3 does, and the rest of the CDR3 is filled in from the germline J gene. This chain uses TRBV5 with TRBJ2-7; TRBD1 is a possible D gene (6 bases). V was cut by 4 bases and J by 1 base, with 14 bases left in between. Germline assignment: CDR1 LGHNA and CDR2 YNLKQL (reference sequence). The length of the CDR3 is 15 residues. The CDR3 loop is CASSREGQGSYEQYF. The CDR3 DNA, read in part, is TGTGCCAGCAGCCGTGAGGGGCAGGGGTCCTATGAACAGTAC.

As to this clone: The listed genes are named as in mouse. The read ends 1 residue before the CDR3 terminus; that terminus is restored from the germline J gene. This specimen includes other DNA sequences encoding the same CDR3. This chain uses TRBV23 with TRBJ1-1; the table calls TRBD1, which could not be checked here. This CDR3 is 13 amino acids long. The germline CDR1 and CDR2 sequences are KGHTA and FQNQQP. CDR3 DNA, as far as it was read: TGCTCCAGCAGTCAACCCGGGACAGCAGAGGTCTTC. It is translated as CSSSQPGTAEVF. The full-length CDR3 reads as CSSSQPGTAEVFF.

To note about this clone: Genes and germline come from the mouse. The read gets to within 1 residue of the CDR3 end, and the germline J gene fills in the rest. The V and J genes are TRBV13-2 and TRBJ2-7; 8 bases match TRBD2. Per germline, CDR1 NNHNN and CDR2 SYGAGS (reference sequence). This CDR3 contains 14 residues. J gave up 2 bases and V 2 bases, and 3 bases lay outside the gene matches. CDR3 protein: CASGEGGGPYEQYF. The DNA read from the CDR3 is TGTGCCAGCGGTGAGGGGGGGGGCCCCTATGAACAGTAC.

Judged by abundance, this clone is medium-sized. The genes are named according to mouse. The CDR3 extends 1 residue past the end of the read, so its final part is completed from the germline J gene. The chain uses TRBV23 and TRBJ1-4; no DNA check was done on the table's D call, TRBD1. This CDR3 contains 13 residues. Germline CDR1 KGHTA, CDR2 FQNQQP. The CDR3 bases that were read are TGCTCCAGCAGTCGTGACAACAACGAAAGATTATTT. Translated, it gives CSSSRDNNERLF. The full-length CDR3 reads as CSSSRDNNERLFF.

By share of the sample, this clone is medium-sized. The gene names given are mouse names. The read gets to within 1 residue of the CDR3 end, and the germline J gene fills in the rest. The chain carries TRBV26 and TRBJ2-2, with 9 bases that match TRBD2. Germline V CDR1 and CDR2: KGHPV, FQNQEV (reference sequence). With V trimmed by 2 bases and J by 6 bases, 4 bases remained unmatched. This CDR3 spans 15 amino acids. The sequenced CDR3 bases are TGTGCCAGCAGTCTGGACTGGGGGTCTTCCGGGCAGCTCTAC. This sequence encodes CASSLDWGSSGQLY. In full, the CDR3 reads CASSLDWGSSGQLYF. Variable domain in full (rest from reference TRBV26 and TRBJ2-2): NSKVIQTPRYLVKGQGQKAKMRCIPEKGHPVVFWYQQNKNNEFKFLINFQNQEVLQQIDMTEKRFSAECPSNSPCSLEIQSSEAGDSALYLCASSLDWGSSGQLYFGEGSKLTVL.

As concerns this clone: Genes here carry mouse names. The read is 1 residue too short to cover the CDR3 end, so that end is filled in from the germline J gene. The V and J genes are TRBV12-2 and TRBJ2-5; 8 bases fit TRBD2. V shed 0 bases, J shed 5 bases, and the junction held 6 bases outside the gene matches. Germline V gene sequence: CDR1 SGHLS, CDR2 HYDKME. The CDR3 runs 15 residues. The DNA read from the CDR3 is TGTGCCAGCTCTCTCGAAGGGGGGGGCTTAGACACCCAGTAC. Translated, it gives CASSLEGGGLDTQY. The whole CDR3 reads CASSLEGGGLDTQYF.

With regard to this clone: Mouse names are used for the genes. The read falls 1 residue short of the CDR3 end, and the missing part is taken from the germline J gene. The chain carries TRBV12-1 and TRBJ1-1; D might be TRBD1 (6 bases). The V and J ends lost 0 bases and 4 bases respectively, with 11 bases between them. The CDR3 has 14 amino acids. Germline assignment: CDR1 SGHSN and CDR2 HYEKVE. Partial CDR3 DNA: TGTGCCAGCTCTCTCCAGGGGAGGGGCACAGAAGTCTTC. This sequence encodes CASSLQGRGTEVF. The whole CDR3 protein is CASSLQGRGTEVFF.

By proportion, this clone is medium-sized (0.01 to 0.1%). The genes and germline here are from mouse. The read gets to within 1 residue of the CDR3 end, and the germline J gene fills in the rest. The chain carries TRBV4 and TRBJ2-5; TRBD2 aligns across 10 bases. CDR3 length equals 14 residues. Germline V gives CDR1 LGHDT, CDR2 YNNKQL (reference sequence). V lost 5 bases to trimming and J lost 4 bases; unmatched junction nucleotides: 3. CDR3 loop: CASSIDWGEDTQYF. Incomplete CDR3 DNA: TGTGCCAGCAGCATCGACTGGGGGGAAGACACCCAGTAC.

Notes on this clone: Genes here carry mouse names. The read ends 1 residue before the CDR3 terminus; that terminus is restored from the germline J gene. The chain recombines TRBV26 with TRBJ1-1; D gene ambiguous. The CDR3 is 13 residues long. The germline CDR1 and CDR2 sequences are KGHPV and FQNQEV (reference sequence). Trimming removed 3 bases at V and 0 bases at J, with 5 bases between. The CDR3 sequence is CASSLNANTEVFF. The DNA read from the CDR3 is TGTGCCAGCAGTCTCAATGCAAACACAGAAGTCTTC. The full variable domain, completed using reference TRBV26 and TRBJ1-1, is NSKVIQTPRYLVKGQGQKAKMRCIPEKGHPVVFWYQQNKNNEFKFLINFQNQEVLQQIDMTEKRFSAECPSNSPCSLEIQSSEAGDSALYLCASSLNANTEVFFGKGTRLTVV.

Concerning this clone itself: Gene names follow the mouse nomenclature. The read ends 1 residue shy of where the CDR3 ends; the end is completed using the germline J gene. J is TRBJ2-7 and V is TRBV3; D is possibly TRBD2 (6 bases). With 5 bases removed from V and 7 bases from J, the gap between germline ends came to 12 bases. CDR3 length: 12 amino acids. Germline-derived CDR1 and CDR2 are SNHLY and FYNGKV (reference sequence). CDR3 protein: CASSPGGGEQYF. CDR3 DNA, as far as it was read: TGTGCCAGCAGCCCGGGGGGAGGAGAACAGTAC.

As for this clone: The gene symbols are mouse symbols. The read ends 1 residue before the CDR3 terminus; that terminus is restored from the germline J gene. This chain uses TRBV15 with TRBJ1-1, with TRBD1 identical over 7 bases. This CDR3 contains 13 residues. Germline-derived CDR1 and CDR2 are SGHND and FRSKSL. V was clipped by 0 bases and J by 6 bases; unmatched bases: 1. This CDR3 is CASSLAGTAEVFF. The DNA read from the CDR3 is TGTGCCAGCAGTTTAGCCGGGACAGCAGAAGTCTTC.

Remarks on this clone: Gene names denote mouse genes. The read is 1 residue too short to cover the CDR3 end, so that end is filled in from the germline J gene. The J gene is TRBJ2-1, the V gene TRBV3; TRBD1 matches 9 bases. This CDR3 contains 15 residues. Unmatched junction bases numbered 7, after V lost 3 bases and J lost 7 bases. Germline V gene sequence: CDR1 SNHLY, CDR2 FYNGKV (reference sequence). Partial CDR3 DNA: TGTGCCAGCAGCTTTCTACAGGGGGCGGGGGCTGAGCAGTTC. This translates into CASSFLQGAGAEQF. Given in full, the CDR3 is CASSFLQGAGAEQFF.

A remark on this clone: The listed genes are named as in mouse. The observed sequence ends 1 residue before the CDR3 terminus, with the missing tail filled in from the germline J gene. This sample includes further DNA sequences coding for the same CDR3. The chain employs TRBV29 and TRBJ2-5; no clear D gene. The length of the CDR3 is 15 residues. In germline, CDR1 is MSHET, CDR2 SYDVDS. CDR3 sequence reads: CPSSPTGFNQDTQYF. The CDR3 bases that were read are TGTCCCAGCAGTCCCACCGGGTTTAACCAAGACACCCAGTAC.

As regards this clone: The germline and genes are mouse ones. The covered CDR3 bases are TGTGCCAGCTCTCCTGGGGTCCGCTCCTATGAACAGTAC. Residues: CASSPGVRSYEQY. In full, the CDR3 reads CASSPGVRSYEQYF. The chain recombines TRBV12-1 with TRBJ2-7; a possible D gene is TRBD2 (6 bases). The sequence runs out 1 residue before the end of the CDR3; the remainder is reconstructed from the germline J gene. The CDR3 covers 14 residues. With 2 bases removed from V and 0 bases from J, the gap between germline ends came to 10 bases. Germline V CDR1 and CDR2: SGHSN, HYEKVE.

Concerning this clone itself: Genes and germline are mouse. Coverage ceases 1 residue before the CDR3 finishes, and the germline J gene fills in the end. V gene TRBV26 combines with J gene TRBJ1-1; TRBD1 aligns across 7 bases. CDR1 is KGHPV, CDR2 FQNQEV, per germline (reference sequence). Trimming cost V 4 bases and J 3 bases; bases outside gene matches: 5. There are 14 residues in the CDR3. CDR3 in amino acids: CASSPQGSDTEVFF. Incomplete CDR3 DNA: TGTGCCAGCAGTCCACAGGGGTCGGACACAGAAGTCTTC. The whole variable domain, remainder taken from reference TRBV26 and TRBJ1-1, is NSKVIQTPRYLVKGQGQKAKMRCIPEKGHPVVFWYQQNKNNEFKFLINFQNQEVLQQIDMTEKRFSAECPSNSPCSLEIQSSEAGDSALYLCASSPQGSDTEVFFGKGTRLTVV.

This clone is medium-sized in the sample. Gene names and germline refer to mouse. Read coverage stops 1 residue before the CDR3 terminus; the germline J gene supplies the remainder. This chain links TRBV26 with TRBJ2-5; 7 bases agree with TRBD1. The CDR3 spans 14 residues. CDR1 and CDR2 from the germline V gene are KGHPV and FQNQEV (reference sequence). Losses at the gene ends were 6 bases for V and 0 bases for J; bases not matched to a gene: 3. Partial CDR3 DNA: TGTGCCAGCAGGTGGGACAGTAACCAAGACACCCAGTAC. Protein: CASRWDSNQDTQY. The whole CDR3 reads CASRWDSNQDTQYF. The whole variable domain, remainder taken from reference TRBV26 and TRBJ2-5, is NSKVIQTPRYLVKGQGQKAKMRCIPEKGHPVVFWYQQNKNNEFKFLINFQNQEVLQQIDMTEKRFSAECPSNSPCSLEIQSSEAGDSALYLCASRWDSNQDTQYFGPGTRLLVL.

This clone was seen a single time. These gene names are mouse names. The read terminates 1 residue ahead of where the CDR3 ends, so the germline J gene completes it. The rearrangement uses TRBV12-1 and TRBJ1-1; D remains ambiguous. V shed 0 bases and J shed 3 bases, with 4 bases lying between them. The CDR3 length is 12 residues. Germline CDR1 reads SGHSN; CDR2 reads HYEKVE. The part of the CDR3 DNA that was read is TGTGCCAGCTCTCTCGAACACACAGAAGTCTTC. Translation: CASSLEHTEVF. From start to end, the CDR3 is CASSLEHTEVFF.

Remarks on this clone: Genes here carry mouse names. The read terminates 1 residue before the CDR3 end, so the remaining end is supplied by the germline J gene. J is TRBJ1-1 and V is TRBV13-2, with D unresolved. CDR3 length: 13 residues. Germline V gene sequence: CDR1 NNHNN, CDR2 SYGAGS (reference sequence). Trimming pared 2 bases from V and 0 bases from J, leaving 5 bases between. This chain's CDR3 is CASGEAANTEVFF. The CDR3 bases that were read are TGTGCCAGCGGTGAAGCAGCAAACACAGAAGTCTTC.

In its sample, this clone is large. The gene names here belong to mouse. The read is 1 residue too short to cover the CDR3 end, so that end is filled in from the germline J gene. The chain is built from TRBV26 and TRBJ1-1; D call uncertain. Germline assignment: CDR1 KGHPV and CDR2 FQNQEV (reference sequence). This CDR3 spans 13 amino acids. Trimming stripped 6 bases from V and 0 bases from J, with 8 bases between. The CDR3: CASSLQTNTEVFF. The CDR3 DNA, read in part, is TGTGCCAGCAGCCTTCAAACAAACACAGAAGTCTTC. Complete variable domain (other parts from reference TRBV26 and TRBJ1-1): NSKVIQTPRYLVKGQGQKAKMRCIPEKGHPVVFWYQQNKNNEFKFLINFQNQEVLQQIDMTEKRFSAECPSNSPCSLEIQSSEAGDSALYLCASSLQTNTEVFFGKGTRLTVV.